The T cell receptor (beta chain) under discussion was sequenced for a study of cytotoxic CD8 clonotypes in ibrutinib-treated CLL (dated by TCRdb to about 2021). Study-wide context: The cohort was composed of ten to eleven relapsed/refractory and about 16 treatment-naive patients; IGHV unmutated status was identified in about 17 patients. Responses were partial in roughly 24 patients and complete in 2; after median approximately 66 months follow-up, about 14 stayed in remission and roughly twelve progressed. The response samples were drawn at a median of 12 months into treatment, with a range of about 6 to 36 months. An average of about 260,000 productive templates and some 99,000 productive rearrangements was obtained per sample. Of the approximately 86 people in the trial, about two dozen had longitudinal samples available. Cryopreserved peripheral blood mononuclear cells were collected before treatment, at response, and at either disease progression or sustained remission. Every sample from remission and from progressive disease was obtained while the patients were still on ibrutinib. Results and caveats for the whole study, not just this receptor: At baseline, clonality was higher than in age-matched healthy donors and showed a strong correlation with circulating CD8+ T-cell counts. Public clonotypes were rare and either shrank or stayed stable during treatment, and the rise in clonality at ibrutinib response reflected expansion of private clonotypes. Sampling times were not matched between patients in sustained remission and patients whose disease was progressing, and lymph node repertoires were not examined. Clonality increased at ibrutinib response, stayed stable in sustained remission, and fell back toward baseline at progression.

The sample's time point, from its label and the paper: roughly 23 months on ibrutinib. For TCR beta library preparation, 1.5 to 2 micrograms of genomic DNA were isolated from cryopreserved PBMCs. Longitudinal blood samples from CLL patients on ibrutinib monotherapy were analyzed using high-throughput TCR beta sequencing. The patients took part in an open-label, single-center phase 2 trial of ibrutinib monotherapy. The germline V gene sets CDR1 to SGHDN and CDR2 to FVKESK. The CDR3 sequence holds 15 residues, the cysteine and phenylalanine included. Of the read, only the CDR3 DNA is kept; its 45 bases are in frame from base 1. A distance of 11 bases separates the germline ends of V and J, which lose 4 bases and 2 bases respectively. On a MiSeq, deep resolution sequencing aimed for a depth between 1 in 1 million and 1 in 200,000 T cells, with each clonotype covered approximately 9.2x on average. The immunoSEQ hsTCRB Kit was used to generate the TCR beta libraries. Processing in the source paper ran as follows. The data were analyzed with ImmunoSEQ Analyzer and ImmunoSEQ Data Assistant, and V, D and J gene assignments followed IMGT definitions. Clonality, which ranges from 0 to 1, was calculated as one minus the normalized Shannon entropy of productive rearrangement frequencies. Public clonotype analysis was restricted to overrepresented clonotypes comprising at least 0.05% of each patient's repertoire. Repertoires from thirteen age-matched healthy donors in immuneACCESS were used as clonality controls. The clones in this table, taken by TCRdb from immuneACCESS, are in-frame only. Not every clone is retained; where verified, under half of the shortfall comes from an unresolved V gene, and the cause of the rest is unknown. Clone size and the V and J calls come from that table; the DNA yielded D and trimming. The sample profile shows about 57,000 clones; approximately 52% of them were found once. The top ten clones comprise around 21% of the sample.

This clone appeared many times. Its recognized antigen is unknown. The record has no base qualities; no much larger clone is one base away. The starting material was PBMCs, obtained after 24 months of ibrutinib treatment. The sequence was obtained from a human donor with chronic lymphocytic leukemia. The rearranged chain carries TRBV14 and TRBJ2-2; the D region possibly corresponds to TRBD2 (6 bases align). The CDR3 region has the sequence CASSPWDFNTGELFF. In nucleotides, the sequence is TGTGCCAGCAGCCCCTGGGACTTTAACACCGGGGAGCTGTTTTTT.